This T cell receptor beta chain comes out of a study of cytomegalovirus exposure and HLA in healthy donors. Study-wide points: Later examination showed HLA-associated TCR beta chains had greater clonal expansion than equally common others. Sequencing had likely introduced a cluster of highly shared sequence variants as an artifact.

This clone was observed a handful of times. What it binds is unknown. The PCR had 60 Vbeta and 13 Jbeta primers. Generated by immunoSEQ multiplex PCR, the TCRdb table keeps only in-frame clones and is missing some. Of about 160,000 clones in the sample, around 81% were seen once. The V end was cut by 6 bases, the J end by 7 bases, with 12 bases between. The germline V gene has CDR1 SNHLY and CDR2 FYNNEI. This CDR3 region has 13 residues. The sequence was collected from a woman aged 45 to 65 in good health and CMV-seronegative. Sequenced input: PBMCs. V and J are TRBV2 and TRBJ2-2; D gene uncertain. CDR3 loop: CASSGSASGELFF. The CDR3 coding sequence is TGTGCCAGCAGCGGAAGCGCTAGCGGGGAGCTGTTTTTT.